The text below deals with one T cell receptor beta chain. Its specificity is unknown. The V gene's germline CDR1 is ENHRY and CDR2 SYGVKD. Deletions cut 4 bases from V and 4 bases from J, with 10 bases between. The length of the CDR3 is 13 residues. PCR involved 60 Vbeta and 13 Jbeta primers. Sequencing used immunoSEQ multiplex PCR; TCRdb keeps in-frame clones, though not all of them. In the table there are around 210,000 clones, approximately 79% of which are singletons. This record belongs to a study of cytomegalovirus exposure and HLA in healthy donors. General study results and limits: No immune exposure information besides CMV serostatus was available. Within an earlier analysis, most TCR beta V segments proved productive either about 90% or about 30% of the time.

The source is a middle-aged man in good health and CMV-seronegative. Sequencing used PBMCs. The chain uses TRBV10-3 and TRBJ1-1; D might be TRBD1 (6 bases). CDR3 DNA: TGTGCCATCAGTGGAACAGGGACCACTGAAGCTTTCTTT. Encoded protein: CAISGTGTTEAFF.